This is a list of T cell receptor beta chains from one sample in a study of OX40 agonist ivuxolimab in advanced cancers. Profiled with immunoSEQ multiplex PCR; TCRdb holds only in-frame clones, not every one. This sample has some 74,000 clones, with roughly 90% found just once. Sequenced here: CD4+ or CD8+ T cells sorted from blood, sampled in a trial of the OX40 agonist ivuxolimab. The receptors derive from an adult with an advanced solid tumor such as melanoma, head and neck, liver or kidney cancer. CDR3s include the opening cysteine and the closing phenylalanine or tryptophan. The D gene is left open where the match is weak. Some rows mark clone size as missing; the rest say once, few, many or name a class of expanded clone.

size: once
D: TRBD2
V: TRBV7-8
J: TRBJ2-2
CDR3: CASSLDSGRTGELFF
DNA: TGTGCCAGCAGCTTAGATAGCGGGAGGACCGGGGAGCTGTTTTTT

size: once
D: NA
V: TRBV29-1
J: TRBJ2-5
CDR3: CSVADVQETQYF
DNA: TGCAGCGTAGCGGACGTACAAGAGACCCAGTACTTC

size: NA
D: NA
V: TRBV28
J: TRBJ2-6
CDR3: CASSLVNSGANVLTF
DNA: TGTGCCAGCAGTTTGGTAAACTCTGGGGCCAACGTCCTGACTTTC

size: once
D: TRBD2
V: TRBV27
J: TRBJ2-5
CDR3: CASSFYPGLAGGAETQYF
DNA: TGTGCCAGCAGTTTCTACCCTGGACTAGCGGGGGGCGCGGAGACCCAGTACTTC

size: NA
D: NA
V: TRBV10-3
J: TRBJ2-6
CDR3: CAIRDSSGANVLTF
DNA: TGTGCCATCAGGGACAGTTCTGGGGCCAACGTCCTGACTTTC

size: once
D: NA
V: TRBV20-1
J: TRBJ1-2
CDR3: CSARKQAGYTF
DNA: TGCAGTGCTAGAAAGCAGGCCGGCTACACCTTC

size: NA
D: NA
V: TRBV30
J: TRBJ2-6
CDR3: CAGTSPGRTSGANVLTF
DNA: TGTGCCGGGACCTCCCCCGGTAGGACCTCTGGGGCCAACGTCCTGACTTTC

size: NA
D: TRBD2
V: TRBV27
J: TRBJ2-3
CDR3: CASSFSRLAGLIGDTQYF
DNA: TGTGCCAGCAGTTTTAGCCGACTAGCGGGACTCATAGGTGATACGCAGTATTTT

size: NA
D: TRBD2
V: TRBV5-1
J: TRBJ2-7
CDR3: CASSLALAGAGYEQYF
DNA: TGCGCCAGCAGCTTGGCTCTAGCGGGGGCGGGCTACGAGCAGTACTTC

size: NA
D: NA
V: TRBV7-3
J: TRBJ2-2
CDR3: CASSPSWQNTGELFF
DNA: TGTGCCAGCAGCCCCAGTTGGCAGAACACCGGGGAGCTGTTTTTT

size: NA
D: TRBD2
V: TRBV28
J: TRBJ2-7
CDR3: CASGLTSGAQPYEQYF
DNA: TGTGCCAGCGGTTTGACTAGCGGGGCCCAACCCTACGAGCAGTACTTC

size: NA
D: TRBD1
V: TRBV7-9
J: TRBJ1-4
CDR3: CASSLGTGNNEKLFF
DNA: TGTGCCAGCAGCTTAGGGACAGGGAATAATGAAAAACTGTTTTTT

size: NA
D: NA
V: TRBV19
J: TRBJ1-2
CDR3: CASSKIGAANYGYTF
DNA: TGTGCCAGTAGTAAAATAGGGGCAGCTAACTATGGCTACACCTTC

size: NA
D: NA
V: TRBV18
J: TRBJ1-2
CDR3: CASSRGGGDQNYGYTF
DNA: TGTGCCAGCTCACGGGGGGGAGGAGACCAAAACTATGGCTACACCTTC

size: few
D: NA
V: TRBV30
J: TRBJ1-1
CDR3: CAWRHTGRTEAFF
DNA: TGTGCCTGGAGACACACAGGGAGGACTGAAGCTTTCTTT

size: NA
D: NA
V: TRBV2
J: TRBJ2-2
CDR3: CASSRVGIANTGELFF
DNA: TGTGCCAGCAGCAGGGTCGGAATCGCGAACACCGGGGAGCTGTTTTTT

size: once
D: NA
V: TRBV7-9
J: TRBJ1-4
CDR3: CASTTISGEKLFF
DNA: TGTGCCAGCACAACCATATCAGGAGAAAAACTGTTTTTT

size: few
D: NA
V: TRBV19
J: TRBJ1-1
CDR3: CASSGQTGTFTEAFF
DNA: TGTGCCAGTAGTGGGCAGACAGGTACGTTCACTGAAGCTTTCTTT

size: NA
D: TRBD1
V: TRBV7-8
J: TRBJ1-2
CDR3: CASSIYRTGESGYTF
DNA: TGTGCCAGCAGCATATATCGGACAGGGGAGAGCGGCTACACCTTC

size: NA
D: NA
V: TRBV21-1
J: TRBJ2-2
CDR3: CASSKLRAQFTGELFF
DNA: TGTGCCAGCAGCAAGCTCAGGGCCCAATTCACCGGGGAGCTGTTTTTT

size: NA
D: NA
V: TRBV18
J: TRBJ2-7
CDR3: CASSPSAAYEQYF
DNA: TGTGCCAGCTCACCTTCGGCGGCCTACGAGCAGTACTTC

size: once
D: NA
V: TRBV6-6
J: TRBJ2-7
CDR3: CASSYRDNEQYF
DNA: TGTGCCAGCAGTTACCGAGACAACGAGCAGTACTTC

size: NA
D: TRBD2
V: TRBV27
J: TRBJ2-7
CDR3: CASSFSSWATSGRSYEQYF
DNA: TGTGCCAGCAGTTTCTCAAGTTGGGCGACTAGCGGGAGATCCTACGAGCAGTACTTC

size: NA
D: TRBD1
V: TRBV11-3
J: TRBJ2-2
CDR3: CASSPNDRAGELFF
DNA: TGTGCCAGCAGCCCCAACGACAGGGCCGGGGAGCTGTTTTTT

size: NA
D: TRBD2
V: TRBV5-1
J: TRBJ2-1
CDR3: CASSVQTSALGNEQFF
DNA: TGCGCCAGCAGCGTACAGACTAGCGCCTTGGGGAATGAGCAGTTCTTC

size: NA
D: NA
V: TRBV5-1
J: TRBJ2-2
CDR3: CASSQADGELFF
DNA: TGCGCCAGCAGCCAAGCTGACGGGGAGCTGTTTTTT

size: NA
D: TRBD1
V: TRBV7-9
J: TRBJ1-2
CDR3: CASSLQTGAIYGYTF
DNA: TGTGCCAGCAGCCTGCAAACAGGGGCGATCTATGGCTACACCTTC

size: NA
D: TRBD1
V: TRBV7-2
J: TRBJ1-5
CDR3: CASSLGYRGNQPQHF
DNA: TGTGCCAGCAGCTTAGGGTACAGGGGTAATCAGCCCCAGCATTTT

size: NA
D: TRBD1
V: TRBV5-5
J: TRBJ1-2
CDR3: CASSYRTGLLNYGYTF
DNA: TGTGCCAGCAGCTACCGGACAGGCTTGCTTAACTATGGCTACACCTTC

size: NA
D: TRBD1
V: TRBV19
J: TRBJ2-6
CDR3: CASNFGTGDSYSGANVLTF
DNA: TGTGCCAGTAACTTCGGGACAGGGGACTCGTACTCTGGGGCCAACGTCCTGACTTTC

size: NA
D: NA
V: TRBV10-2
J: TRBJ2-7
CDR3: CASSALPGAEQYF
DNA: TGCGCCAGCAGCGCTTTGCCTGGAGCGGAGCAGTACTTC

size: NA
D: TRBD2
V: TRBV11-3
J: TRBJ2-3
CDR3: CASRLGREYGTDTQYF
DNA: TGTGCCAGCAGGCTAGGGCGGGAGTACGGGACAGATACGCAGTATTTT

size: NA
D: TRBD1
V: TRBV6-1
J: TRBJ2-7
CDR3: CASSAYGTANYEQYF
DNA: TGTGCCAGCAGTGCCTACGGGACAGCGAACTACGAGCAGTACTTC

size: NA
D: TRBD1
V: TRBV12-5
J: TRBJ2-3
CDR3: CASGKGTGEPDTQYF
DNA: TGTGCTAGTGGAAAAGGGACAGGGGAGCCAGATACGCAGTATTTT

size: NA
D: NA
V: TRBV5-1
J: TRBJ2-5
CDR3: CASSWDEGRETQYF
DNA: TGCGCCAGCAGCTGGGATGAGGGTAGGGAGACCCAGTACTTC

size: NA
D: NA
V: TRBV2
J: TRBJ2-2
CDR3: CASTSPVPTGELFF
DNA: TGTGCCAGCACCTCCCCGGTACCTACCGGGGAGCTGTTTTTT

size: once
D: NA
V: TRBV19
J: TRBJ2-5
CDR3: CASSADSKETQYF
DNA: TGTGCCAGTAGTGCCGACAGTAAAGAGACCCAGTACTTC

size: NA
D: NA
V: TRBV2
J: TRBJ1-4
CDR3: CASSLLIGANEKLFF
DNA: TGTGCCAGCAGTTTATTAATAGGGGCTAATGAAAAACTGTTTTTT